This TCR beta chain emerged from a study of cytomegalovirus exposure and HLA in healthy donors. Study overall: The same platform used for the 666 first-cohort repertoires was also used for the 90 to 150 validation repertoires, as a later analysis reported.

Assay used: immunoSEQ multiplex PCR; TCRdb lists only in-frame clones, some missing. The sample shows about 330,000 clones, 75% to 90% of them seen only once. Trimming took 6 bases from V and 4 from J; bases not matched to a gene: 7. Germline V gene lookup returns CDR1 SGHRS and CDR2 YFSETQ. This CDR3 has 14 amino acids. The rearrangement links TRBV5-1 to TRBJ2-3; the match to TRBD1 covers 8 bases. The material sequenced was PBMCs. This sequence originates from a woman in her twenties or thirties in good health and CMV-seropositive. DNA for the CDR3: TGCGCCAGCACTATCACAGGGGGTGCAGATACGCAGTATTTT. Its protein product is CASTITGGADTQYF.